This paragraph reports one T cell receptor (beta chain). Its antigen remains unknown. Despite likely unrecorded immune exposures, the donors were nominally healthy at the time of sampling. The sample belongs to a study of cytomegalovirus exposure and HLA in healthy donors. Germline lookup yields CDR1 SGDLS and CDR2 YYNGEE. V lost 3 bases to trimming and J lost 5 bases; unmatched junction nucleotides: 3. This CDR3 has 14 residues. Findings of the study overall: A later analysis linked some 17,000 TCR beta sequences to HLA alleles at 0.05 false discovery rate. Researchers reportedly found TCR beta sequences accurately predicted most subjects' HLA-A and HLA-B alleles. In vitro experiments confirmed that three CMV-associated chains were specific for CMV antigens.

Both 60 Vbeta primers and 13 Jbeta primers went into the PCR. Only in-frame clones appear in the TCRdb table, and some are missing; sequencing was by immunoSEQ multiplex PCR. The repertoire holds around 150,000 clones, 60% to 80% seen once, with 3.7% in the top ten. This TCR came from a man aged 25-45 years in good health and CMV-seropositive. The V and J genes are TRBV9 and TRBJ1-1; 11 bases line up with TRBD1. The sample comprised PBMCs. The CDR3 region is CASSGTGGWTEAFF. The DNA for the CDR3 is TGTGCCAGCAGCGGGACAGGGGGCTGGACTGAAGCTTTCTTT.